The present TCR beta chain was sequenced within a study of blood T cell repertoires in COVID-19 (dated by TCRdb to the early 2020s). Regarding the study in general: Samples from collaborators originated in the United States, Italy and Spain and spanned both the acute and convalescent phases of COVID-19. The repertoires were made available in a free public database intended to serve as a resource for research on the immune response to SARS-CoV-2. The prospective study material was composed of cDNA or gDNA derived from T cells, B-cell-depleted T cells, or PBMCs. Subjects who had been exposed to COVID-19, were actively infected with it, or had recovered from it provided the deeply sampled blood TCRbeta repertoires that made up the dataset. HLA class I and class II types, where available, came from metadata supplied by the sample provider rather than from assay-based typing. A de-identified subject ID, COVID-19 status, age in years and sex were almost always included in the sample metadata. The samples were drawn from two sources: the first 160 participants of the ongoing ImmuneRACE study, and 1,000 to 1,500 subjects contributed by 6 global collaborators.

Another Seattle source contributed samples from volunteer blood donors who had recovered from COVID-19. Each collaborating institution followed its own protocols to collect whole blood in K2EDTA tubes. For TCRbeta analysis, collaborators shipped samples as frozen whole blood, isolated PBMCs, or DNA extracted from either of those sample types. TCRbeta CDR3 regions were amplified from genomic DNA using the immunoSEQ Assay, a bias-controlled multiplex PCR. As for the original processing: Within the assay, amplification of reference gene primers was used to estimate how many nucleated cells each sample contained. Sequence reads were collapsed and filtered to measure the absolute abundance of every unique TCRbeta CDR3 rearrangement. Productive Simpson clonality was computed per sample as the square root of Simpson's diversity index over productive rearrangements. TCRdb obtained this table from immuneACCESS and retained in-frame rearrangements with V and J assigned. These tables miss some clones; where compared with another copy, unresolved V genes account for less than half of the shortfall, and the remainder is unexplained. V and J calls and clone size are as listed in that table; D and trimming were resolved from the DNA. In all, the sample holds about 180,000 clones, and 80% to 90% of those were seen once. The ten largest clones capture about 1.9% of the sample.

CDR1 and CDR2 are drawn from the germline V gene (reference sequence): LNHNV, YYDKDF. The CDR3 spans 16 residues, from the cysteine through the phenylalanine. The sequence is cut down to CDR3 DNA, 48 bases in frame from base 1. V lost 5 bases and J lost 8 bases, and the count of bases not matched to a germline gene is 16. Summary of the overall study and its limitations: Clinical and demographic metadata were provided uncurated, with the amount varying by source and participant.

About this clone: Its antigen specificity is not known. Per-base qualities were not stored, and no clone one base away is much larger.

This receptor was obtained from a man in his late teens or twenties who had recovered from COVID-19. The sequence joins TRBV15 to TRBJ2-7; 9 bases in the junction line up with TRBD1. The sample taken for sequencing was peripheral blood. Read as DNA, the sequence is TGTGCCACCAGCTTTTCGCCGGGACAGGGAGACGGTCAGCAGTACTTC. This translates into CATSFSPGQGDGQQYF.